The 10 T cell receptor beta chains below come from one sample, sequenced in a study of blood T cell repertoires in COVID-19. Clones were read by immunoSEQ multiplex PCR, and TCRdb kept only the in-frame ones, dropping some. The data show roughly 19,000 clones, with approximately 91% seen just once and around 10% held by the top ten. The source material was peripheral blood. The receptors here all came from a human donor in a cohort sampled during active COVID-19.

The chain links TRBV27 to TRBJ2-1; no clear D gene. Trimming stripped 3 bases from V and 0 bases from J, with 9 bases between. The germline CDR1 and CDR2 sequences are MNHEY and SMNVEV (reference sequence). This CDR3 contains 15 residues. In nucleotides, the CDR3 is TGTGCCAGCAGTTTGTTTGCAGACTCCTACAATGAGCAGTTCTTC. Its protein is CASSLFADSYNEQFF.

The V call is TRBV11-2, the J call TRBJ1-2; TRBD1 aligns across 7 bases. Germline V CDR1 and CDR2: SGHAT, FQNNGV. V lost 5 bases to trimming and J lost 3 bases; unmatched junction nucleotides: 9. CDR3 length equals 15 residues. CDR3 amino acids: CASSPRIGTDYGYTF. As DNA, the CDR3 is TGTGCCAGCAGCCCGAGAATAGGGACAGACTATGGCTACACCTTC.

This clone was seen a few times. J is TRBJ1-3 and V is TRBV18; no reliable D call. Trimming stripped 3 bases from V and 0 bases from J, with 12 bases between. Germline CDR1 reads KGHSH; CDR2 reads LQKENI. CDR3 length: 16 amino acids. The chain's CDR3 is CASSPEGDPSGNTIYF. DNA for the CDR3: TGTGCCAGCTCACCCGAGGGTGACCCCTCTGGAAACACCATATATTTT.

This chain uses TRBV13 with TRBJ2-5; 12 bases are a match to TRBD2. The CDR3 spans 17 residues. The germline CDR1 and CDR2 sequences are PRHDT and FYEKMQ (reference sequence). The V gene end was trimmed by 0 bases and the J gene end by 1 base; junction bases not matched to a gene: 3. In DNA form, the CDR3 reads TGTGCCAGCAGCTTAGGGGGACTAGCGGGTATCCAAGAGACCCAGTACTTC. It translates to CASSLGGLAGIQETQYF.

The V gene is TRBV24-1, the J gene TRBJ2-2; D possibly corresponds to TRBD1 (6 bases). This CDR3 spans 13 amino acids. Germline CDR1 KGHDR, CDR2 SFDVKD. V lost 6 bases, J lost 5 bases, and 9 bases lay in between. The CDR3 spells CATSNRETGELFF. The CDR3 DNA is TGTGCCACCAGTAACAGGGAAACCGGGGAGCTGTTTTTT.

The rearrangement joins TRBV5-1 to TRBJ2-7; 10 positions agree with TRBD1. Trimming removed 3 bases from V and 3 bases from J; junction bases left unmatched: 3. CDR3 size: 14 residues. CDR1 and CDR2 (germline): SGHRS, YFSETQ. The DNA for the CDR3 is TGCGCCAGCAGCTCGGGACAGGGGTTCTACGAGCAGTACTTC. As protein: CASSSGQGFYEQYF.

The V gene is TRBV5-1, the J gene TRBJ2-1, with 13 nucleotides matching TRBD2. CDR3 length: 19 amino acids. Germline V CDR1 and CDR2: SGHRS, YFSETQ. V lost 0 bases to trimming and J lost 1 base; unmatched junction nucleotides: 7. The DNA of the CDR3 is TGCGCCAGCAGCTTGGGACTAGCGGGGGGCCCAGGTTCCTACAATGAGCAGTTCTTC. As protein: CASSLGLAGGPGSYNEQFF.

This chain joins TRBV6-6 and TRBJ2-5; 16 positions match TRBD2. Germline loops: CDR1 MNHNY, CDR2 SVGAGI (reference sequence). V shed 6 bases, J shed 4 bases, and the junction held 17 bases outside the gene matches. The CDR3 is 20 residues long. The CDR3 loop reads CASSRGTSGGALKSSETQYF. CDR3 in DNA: TGTGCCAGCAGCCGCGGGACTAGCGGGGGGGCCTTAAAGAGCTCAGAGACCCAGTACTTC.

This clone was found once. This chain joins TRBV2 and TRBJ2-2, with 9 bases lining up with TRBD2. Germline CDR1 SNHLY, CDR2 FYNNEI. The ends lost 7 bases at V and 6 bases at J; junction bases unmatched: 9. The CDR3 length is 15 residues. CDR3 sequence: CASKGLAYVAGELFF. CDR3 sequence (DNA): TGTGCCAGCAAAGGACTAGCGTATGTGGCCGGGGAGCTGTTTTTT.

This chain joins TRBV19 and TRBJ2-5; 9 nucleotides agree with TRBD2. CDR3 length: 14 residues. CDR1 and CDR2 from the germline V gene are LNHDA and SQIVND (reference sequence). The J segment lost 2 bases and the V segment lost 4 bases, leaving 2 bases of the junction unmatched. CDR3 protein: CASSRLAEQETQYF. Written as DNA, the CDR3 is TGTGCCAGTAGTAGACTAGCGGAACAAGAGACCCAGTACTTC. Full variable domain (outside the CDR3, taken from reference TRBV19 and TRBJ2-5): DGGITQSPKYLFRKEGQNVTLSCEQNLNHDAMYWYRQDPGQGLRLIYYSQIVNDFQKGDIAEGYSVSREKKESFPLTVTSAQKNPTAFYLCASSRLAEQETQYFGPGTRLLVL.